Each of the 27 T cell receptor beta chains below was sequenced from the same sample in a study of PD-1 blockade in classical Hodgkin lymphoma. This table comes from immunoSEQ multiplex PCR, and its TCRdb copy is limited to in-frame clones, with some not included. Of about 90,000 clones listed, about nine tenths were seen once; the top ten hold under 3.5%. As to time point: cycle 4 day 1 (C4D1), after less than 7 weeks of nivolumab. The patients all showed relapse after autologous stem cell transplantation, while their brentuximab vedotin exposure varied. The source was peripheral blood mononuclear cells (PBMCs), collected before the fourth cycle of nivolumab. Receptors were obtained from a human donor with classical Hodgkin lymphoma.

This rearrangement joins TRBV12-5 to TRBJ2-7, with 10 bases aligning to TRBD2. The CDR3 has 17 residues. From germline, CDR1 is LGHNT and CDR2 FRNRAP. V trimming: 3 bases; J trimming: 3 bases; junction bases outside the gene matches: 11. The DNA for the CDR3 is TGTGCTAGTGGTTTTCCCGGGCTAGCGGGGGAGATCTACGAGCAGTACTTC. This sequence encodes CASGFPGLAGEIYEQYF.

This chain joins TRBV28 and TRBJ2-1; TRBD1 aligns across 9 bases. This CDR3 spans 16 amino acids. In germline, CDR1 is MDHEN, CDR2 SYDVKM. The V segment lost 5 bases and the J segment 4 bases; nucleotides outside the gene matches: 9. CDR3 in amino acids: CASSPPQGARYNEQFF. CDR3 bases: TGTGCCAGCAGTCCCCCACAGGGGGCAAGGTACAATGAGCAGTTCTTC.

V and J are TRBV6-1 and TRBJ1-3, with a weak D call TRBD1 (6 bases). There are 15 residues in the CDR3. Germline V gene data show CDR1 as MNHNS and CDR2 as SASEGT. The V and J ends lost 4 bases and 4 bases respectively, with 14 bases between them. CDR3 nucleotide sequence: TGTGCCAGCAGTGCCCAGGGGCAGCCCGGAAACACCATATATTTT. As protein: CASSAQGQPGNTIYF.

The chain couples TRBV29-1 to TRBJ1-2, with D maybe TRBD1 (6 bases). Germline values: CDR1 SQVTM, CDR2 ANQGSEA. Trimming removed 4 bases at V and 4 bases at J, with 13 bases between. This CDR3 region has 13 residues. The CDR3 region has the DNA TGCAGCGTTGCGGGGGGGGCGGGCTATGGCTACACCTTC. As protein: CSVAGGAGYGYTF. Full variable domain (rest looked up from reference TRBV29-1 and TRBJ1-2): SAVISQKPSRDICQRGTSLTIQCQVDSQVTMMFWYRQQPGQSLTLIATANQGSEATYESGFVIDKFPISRPNLTFSTLTVSNMSPEDSSIYLCSVAGGAGYGYTFGSGTRLTVV.

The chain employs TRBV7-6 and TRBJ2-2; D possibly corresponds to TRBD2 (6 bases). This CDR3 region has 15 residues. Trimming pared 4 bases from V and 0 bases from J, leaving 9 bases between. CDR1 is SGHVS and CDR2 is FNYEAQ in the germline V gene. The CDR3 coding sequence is TGTGCCAGCAGCTCGGCGGGGTCGAACACCGGGGAGCTGTTTTTT. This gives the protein CASSSAGSNTGELFF.

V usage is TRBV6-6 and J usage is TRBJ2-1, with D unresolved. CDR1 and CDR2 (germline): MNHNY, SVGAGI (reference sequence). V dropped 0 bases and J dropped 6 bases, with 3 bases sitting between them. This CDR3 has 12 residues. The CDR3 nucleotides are TGTGCCAGCAGTTACTCGAGCAATGAGCAGTTCTTC. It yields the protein CASSYSSNEQFF.

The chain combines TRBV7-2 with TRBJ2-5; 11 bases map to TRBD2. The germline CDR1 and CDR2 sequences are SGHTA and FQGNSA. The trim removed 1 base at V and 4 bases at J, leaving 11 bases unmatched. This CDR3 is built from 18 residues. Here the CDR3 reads CASSLVTSGGPAGETQYF. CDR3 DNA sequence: TGTGCCAGCAGCTTAGTTACTAGCGGGGGCCCGGCGGGAGAGACCCAGTACTTC.

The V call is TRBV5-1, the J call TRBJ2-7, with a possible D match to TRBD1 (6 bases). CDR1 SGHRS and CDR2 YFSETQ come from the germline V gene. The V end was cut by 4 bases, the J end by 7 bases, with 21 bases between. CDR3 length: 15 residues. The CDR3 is CASSTRTDLLREQYF. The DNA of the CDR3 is TGCGCCAGCAGCACCCGGACAGACTTACTCAGAGAGCAGTACTTC. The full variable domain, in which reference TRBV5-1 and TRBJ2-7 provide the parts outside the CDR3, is KAGVTQTPRYLIKTRGQQVTLSCSPISGHRSVSWYQQTPGQGLQFLFEYFSETQRNKGNFPGRFSGRQFSNSRSEMNVSTLELGDSALYLCASSTRTDLLREQYFGPGTRLTVT.

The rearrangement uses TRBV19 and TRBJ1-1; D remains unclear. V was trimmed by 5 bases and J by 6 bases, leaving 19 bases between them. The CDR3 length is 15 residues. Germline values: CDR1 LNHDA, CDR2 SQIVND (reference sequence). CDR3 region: CASSLQPATVAEAFF. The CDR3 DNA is TGTGCCAGTAGTCTCCAACCTGCAACGGTCGCTGAAGCTTTCTTT.

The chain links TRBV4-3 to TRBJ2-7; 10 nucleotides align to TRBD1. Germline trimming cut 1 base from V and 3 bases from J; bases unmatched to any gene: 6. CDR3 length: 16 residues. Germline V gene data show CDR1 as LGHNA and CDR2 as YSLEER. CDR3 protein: CASSQARQGAHYEQYF. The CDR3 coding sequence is TGCGCCAGCAGCCAAGCGAGACAGGGGGCCCACTACGAGCAGTACTTC.

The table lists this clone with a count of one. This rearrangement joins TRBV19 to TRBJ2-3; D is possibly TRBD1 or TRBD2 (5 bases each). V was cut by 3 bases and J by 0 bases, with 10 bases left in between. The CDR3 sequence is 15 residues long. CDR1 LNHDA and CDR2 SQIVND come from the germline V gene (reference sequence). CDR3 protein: CASSMGVLSTDTQYF. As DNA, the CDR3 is TGTGCCAGTAGTATGGGGGTACTAAGCACAGATACGCAGTATTTT.

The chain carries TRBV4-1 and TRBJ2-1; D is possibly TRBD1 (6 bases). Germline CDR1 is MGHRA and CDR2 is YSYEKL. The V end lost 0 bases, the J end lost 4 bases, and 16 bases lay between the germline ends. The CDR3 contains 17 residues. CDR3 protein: CASSQDFRDISYNEQFF. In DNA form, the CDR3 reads TGCGCCAGCAGCCAAGATTTTAGGGACATATCTTACAATGAGCAGTTCTTC.

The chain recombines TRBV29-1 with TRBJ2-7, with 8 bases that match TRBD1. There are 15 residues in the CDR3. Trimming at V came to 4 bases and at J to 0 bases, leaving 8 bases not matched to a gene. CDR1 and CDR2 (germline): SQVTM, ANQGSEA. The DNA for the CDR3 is TGCAGCGTTGCGCGACAGGGGACAAGCTCCTACGAGCAGTACTTC. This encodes CSVARQGTSSYEQYF.

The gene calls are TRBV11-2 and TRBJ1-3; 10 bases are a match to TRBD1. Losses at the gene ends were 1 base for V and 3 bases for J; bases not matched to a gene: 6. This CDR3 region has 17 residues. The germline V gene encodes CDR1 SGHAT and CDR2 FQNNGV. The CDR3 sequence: CASSLAFDRGLGNTIYF. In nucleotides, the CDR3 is TGTGCCAGCAGCTTAGCCTTCGACAGGGGGCTTGGAAACACCATATATTTT.

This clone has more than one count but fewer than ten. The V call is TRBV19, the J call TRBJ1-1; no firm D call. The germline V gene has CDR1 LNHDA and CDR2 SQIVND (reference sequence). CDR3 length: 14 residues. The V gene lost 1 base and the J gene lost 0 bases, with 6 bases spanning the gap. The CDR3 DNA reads TGTGCCAGTAGTATAGGTCAGATGAACACTGAAGCTTTCTTT. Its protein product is CASSIGQMNTEAFF.

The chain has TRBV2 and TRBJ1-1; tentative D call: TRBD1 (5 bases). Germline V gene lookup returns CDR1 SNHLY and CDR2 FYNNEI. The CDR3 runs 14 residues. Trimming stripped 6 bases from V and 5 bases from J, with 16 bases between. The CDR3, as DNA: TGTGCCAGCAGGGCCGGGGGGAGTGGGACTGAAGCTTTCTTT. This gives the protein CASRAGGSGTEAFF.

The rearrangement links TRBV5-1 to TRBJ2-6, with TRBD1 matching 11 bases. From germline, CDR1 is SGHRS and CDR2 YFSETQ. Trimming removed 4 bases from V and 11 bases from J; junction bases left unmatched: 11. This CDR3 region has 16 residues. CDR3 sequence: CASSPRGQGVSYVLTF. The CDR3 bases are TGCGCCAGCAGCCCACGGGGACAGGGGGTGAGTTACGTCCTGACTTTC.

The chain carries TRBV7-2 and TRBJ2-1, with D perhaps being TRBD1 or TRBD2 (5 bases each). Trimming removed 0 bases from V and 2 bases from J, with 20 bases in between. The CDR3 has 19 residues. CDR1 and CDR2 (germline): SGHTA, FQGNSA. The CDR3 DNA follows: TGTGCCAGCAGCTTAGCGGGACCGAGAGGGACCCCTACCTACAATGAGCAGTTCTTC. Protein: CASSLAGPRGTPTYNEQFF.

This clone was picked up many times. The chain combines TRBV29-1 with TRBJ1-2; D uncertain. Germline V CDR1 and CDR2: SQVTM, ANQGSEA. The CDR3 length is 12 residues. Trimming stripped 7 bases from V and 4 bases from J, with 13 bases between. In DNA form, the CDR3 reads TGCAGCGCGGGCGGCAGCTTCTATGGCTACACCTTC. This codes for CSAGGSFYGYTF.

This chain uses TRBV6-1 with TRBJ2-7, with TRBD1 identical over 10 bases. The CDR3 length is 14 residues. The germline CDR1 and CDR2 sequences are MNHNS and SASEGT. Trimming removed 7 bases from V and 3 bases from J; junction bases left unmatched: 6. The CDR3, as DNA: TGTGCCAGCATGGCCGGGACAGGGGACTACGAGCAGTACTTC. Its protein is CASMAGTGDYEQYF.

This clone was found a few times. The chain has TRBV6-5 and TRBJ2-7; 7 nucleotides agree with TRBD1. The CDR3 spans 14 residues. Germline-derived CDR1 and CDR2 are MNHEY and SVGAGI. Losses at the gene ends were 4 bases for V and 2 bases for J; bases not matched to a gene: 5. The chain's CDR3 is CASSLTGPAYEQYF. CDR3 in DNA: TGTGCCAGCAGTTTGACAGGGCCTGCCTACGAGCAGTACTTC.

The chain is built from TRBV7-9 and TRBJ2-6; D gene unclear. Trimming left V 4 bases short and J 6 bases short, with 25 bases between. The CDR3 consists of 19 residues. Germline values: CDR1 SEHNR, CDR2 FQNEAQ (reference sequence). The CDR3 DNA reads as TGTGCCAGCAGCTCCCCCGGTTTTAGGGCAACGGCCGAGGCCAACGTCCTGACTTTC. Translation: CASSSPGFRATAEANVLTF.

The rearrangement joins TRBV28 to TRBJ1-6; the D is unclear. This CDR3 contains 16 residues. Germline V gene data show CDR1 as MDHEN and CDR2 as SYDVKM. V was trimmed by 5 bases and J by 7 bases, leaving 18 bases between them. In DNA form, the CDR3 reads TGTGCCAGCAGTCCGCGGCGGATCCAACTAAATTCACCCCTCCACTTT. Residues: CASSPRRIQLNSPLHF.

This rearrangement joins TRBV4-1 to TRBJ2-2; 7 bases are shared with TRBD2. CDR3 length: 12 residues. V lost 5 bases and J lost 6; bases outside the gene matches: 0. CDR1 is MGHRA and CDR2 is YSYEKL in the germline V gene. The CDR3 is CASSGGAGELFF. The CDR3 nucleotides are TGCGCCAGCAGCGGGGGGGCCGGGGAGCTGTTTTTT.

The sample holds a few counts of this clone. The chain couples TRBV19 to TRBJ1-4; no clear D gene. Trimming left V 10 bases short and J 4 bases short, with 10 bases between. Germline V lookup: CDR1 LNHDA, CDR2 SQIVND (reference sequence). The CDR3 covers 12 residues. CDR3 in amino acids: CATRRLNEKLFF. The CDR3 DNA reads TGTGCCACAAGACGGCTTAATGAAAAACTGTTTTTT.

The CDR3 nucleotides read TGTGCCAGCAGTCCCGCGTTGGGGGGCGCCTATGGCTACACCTTC. This sequence encodes CASSPALGGAYGYTF. The chain uses TRBV28 and TRBJ1-2, with D possibly matching TRBD1 (6 bases). Germline CDR1 reads MDHEN; CDR2 reads SYDVKM. CDR3 length equals 15 residues. Trimming took 5 bases from V and 4 from J, leaving 17 bases between them.

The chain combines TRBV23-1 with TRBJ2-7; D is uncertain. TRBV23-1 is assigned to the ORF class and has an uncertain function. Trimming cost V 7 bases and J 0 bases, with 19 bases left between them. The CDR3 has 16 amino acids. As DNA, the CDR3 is TGCGCCAGCAATATCGCCGACACAATGAACTCCTACGAGCAGTACTTC. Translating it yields CASNIADTMNSYEQYF.